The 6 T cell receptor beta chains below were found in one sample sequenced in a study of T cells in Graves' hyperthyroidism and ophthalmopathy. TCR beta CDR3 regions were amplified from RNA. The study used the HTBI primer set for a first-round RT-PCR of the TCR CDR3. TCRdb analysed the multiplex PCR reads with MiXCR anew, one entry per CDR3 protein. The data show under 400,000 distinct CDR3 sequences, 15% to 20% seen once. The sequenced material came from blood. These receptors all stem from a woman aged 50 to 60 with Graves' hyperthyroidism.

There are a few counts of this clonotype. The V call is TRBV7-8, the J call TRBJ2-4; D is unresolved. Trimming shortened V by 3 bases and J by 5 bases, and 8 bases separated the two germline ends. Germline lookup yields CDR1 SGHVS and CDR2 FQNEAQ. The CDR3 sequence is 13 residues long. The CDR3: CASSLGVQNIQYF. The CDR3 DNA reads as TGTGCCAGCAGCTTGGGCGTACAAAACATTCAGTACTTC.

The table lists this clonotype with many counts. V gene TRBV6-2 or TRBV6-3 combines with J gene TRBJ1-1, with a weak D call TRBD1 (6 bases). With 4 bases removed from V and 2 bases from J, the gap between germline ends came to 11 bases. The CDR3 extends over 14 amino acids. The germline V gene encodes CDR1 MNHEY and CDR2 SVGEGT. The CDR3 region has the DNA TGTGCCAGCAGTTGGGACAAGACTAACACTGAAGCTTTCTTT. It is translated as CASSWDKTNTEAFF.

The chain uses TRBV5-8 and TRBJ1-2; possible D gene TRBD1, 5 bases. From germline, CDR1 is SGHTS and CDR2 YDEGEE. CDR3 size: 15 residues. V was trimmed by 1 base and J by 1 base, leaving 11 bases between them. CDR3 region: CASSLLTGVNYGYTF. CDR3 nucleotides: TGTGCCAGCAGCTTGCTCACAGGTGTTAACTATGGCTACACCTTC.

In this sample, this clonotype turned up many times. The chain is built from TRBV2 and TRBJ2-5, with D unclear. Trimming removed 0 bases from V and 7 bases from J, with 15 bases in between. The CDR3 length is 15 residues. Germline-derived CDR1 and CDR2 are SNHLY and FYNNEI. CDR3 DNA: TGTGCCAGCAGTGAAGCGTGGCGTACCTTGGGGACCCAGTACTTC. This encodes CASSEAWRTLGTQYF. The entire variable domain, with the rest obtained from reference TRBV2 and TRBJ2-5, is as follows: EPEVTQTPSHQVTQMGQEVILRCVPISNHLYFYWYRQILGQKVEFLVSFYNNEISEKSEIFDDQFSVERPDGSNFTLKIRSTKLEDSAMYFCASSEAWRTLGTQYFGPGTRLLVL.

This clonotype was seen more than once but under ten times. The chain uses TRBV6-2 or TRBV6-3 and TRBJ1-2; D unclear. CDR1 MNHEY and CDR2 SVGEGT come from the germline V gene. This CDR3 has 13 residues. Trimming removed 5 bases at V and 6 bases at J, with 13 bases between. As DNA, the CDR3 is TGTGCCAGCAGTGCGACCGCCCTCGATGGCTACACCTTC. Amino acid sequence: CASSATALDGYTF.

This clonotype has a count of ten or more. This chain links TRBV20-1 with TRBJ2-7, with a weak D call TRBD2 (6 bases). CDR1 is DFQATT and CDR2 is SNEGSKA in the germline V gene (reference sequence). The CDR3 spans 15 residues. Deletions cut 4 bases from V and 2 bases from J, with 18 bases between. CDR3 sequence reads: CSAIRWGSGAYEQYF. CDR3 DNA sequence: TGCAGTGCTATCCGATGGGGTAGCGGCGCCTACGAGCAGTACTTC.